Listed below are T cell receptor beta chains from one sample, sequenced in a study of T cell changes during pregnancy in multiple sclerosis. Only in-frame clones appear in the TCRdb table, and some are missing; sequencing was by immunoSEQ multiplex PCR. The data hold over 50,000 clones, with 87% observed a single time. Sequences were obtained from peripheral blood from another person, used as feeder cells. The receptors come from a human donor whose cells served as feeder cells for cultures in a pregnancy study. Each CDR3 is given with its conserved first and last residue. The D gene is left open where the match is weak. Only part of the rows carry a size: once, few, many, or a class if the clone is expanded.

v_call	d_call	clone_size	j_call	cdr3_nt	cdr3_aa
TRBV6-4	NA	NA	TRBJ2-3	TGTGCCAGCAGTGACTCAGGAGAACCCACAGATACGCAGTATTTT	CASSDSGEPTDTQYF
TRBV9	TRBD2	NA	TRBJ2-2	TGTGCCAGCAGCGAGGGACTAGCGGATTACACCGGGGAGCTGTTTTTT	CASSEGLADYTGELFF
TRBV5-1	NA	NA	TRBJ1-1	TGCGCCAGCAGCCCTCGGACGGATGGGAACACTGAAGCTTTCTTT	CASSPRTDGNTEAFF
TRBV5-4	NA	NA	TRBJ2-2	TGTGCCAGCAGCTTCACAGCGAACACCGGGGAGCTGTTTTTT	CASSFTANTGELFF
TRBV7-7	TRBD2	NA	TRBJ2-2	TGTGCCAGCAGCCATCGGGCGGGGGGGCCAATAGGGGAGCTGTTTTTT	CASSHRAGGPIGELFF
TRBV18	TRBD1	NA	TRBJ2-2	TGTGCCAGCTCAGGCGCCGGGACAGTTAACACCGGGGAGCTGTTTTTT	CASSGAGTVNTGELFF
TRBV7-2	TRBD1	NA	TRBJ2-3	TGTGCCAGCAGATCACAGGGGGCCCTCACAGATACGCAGTATTTT	CASRSQGALTDTQYF
TRBV7-4	NA	NA	TRBJ1-5	TGTGCCAGCAGCCCTACCTTGGGCCATCAGCCCCAGCATTTT	CASSPTLGHQPQHF
TRBV19	NA	NA	TRBJ2-1	TGTGCCAGTGTAGGGGCGGGCCTCGGCCACAATGAGCAGTTCTTC	CASVGAGLGHNEQFF
TRBV9	NA	NA	TRBJ2-7	TGTGCCAGCAGCGCCTCCGGGACACCCATATCCTACGAGCAGTACTTC	CASSASGTPISYEQYF
TRBV30	NA	NA	TRBJ2-5	TGTGCCTGGAGTCGGCATCTTCCCCAAGAGACCCAGTACTTC	CAWSRHLPQETQYF
TRBV28	NA	NA	TRBJ2-7	TGTGCCAGCAGTTTTCGGGGGGCATCGGACTTC	CASSFRGASDF
TRBV2	TRBD1	NA	TRBJ2-7	TGTGCCAGCAGCCGGGACAGGGGGCAGGACGAGCAGTACTTC	CASSRDRGQDEQYF
TRBV2	NA	NA	TRBJ1-2	TGTGCCAGCAGTGAATTGGAGGGGATCAGGGGCTACACCTTC	CASSELEGIRGYTF
TRBV5-6	NA	NA	TRBJ2-2	TGTGCCAGCAGCGGGAGGGGGCCGGGCACCGGGGAGCTGTTTTTT	CASSGRGPGTGELFF
TRBV5-5	TRBD1	NA	TRBJ2-2	TGTGCCAGCGGGACAGGGTGGGCCGGGGAGCTGTTTTTT	CASGTGWAGELFF
TRBV6-1	TRBD2	NA	TRBJ2-5	TGTGCCAGCGGCCCCGGCGGGGGGGCAGAGACCCAGTACTTC	CASGPGGGAETQYF
TRBV19	NA	once	TRBJ2-7	TGTGCCAGTAGTTCCCAGGGCTCCTACGAGCAGTACTTC	CASSSQGSYEQYF
TRBV7-9	TRBD1	NA	TRBJ1-5	TGTGCCAGCAGCTCTGGACAGGGATGGGATCAGCCCCAGCATTTT	CASSSGQGWDQPQHF
TRBV2	TRBD2	NA	TRBJ2-3	TGTGCCAGCAGTGAACTAGCGGGAAATCTAGATACGCAGTATTTT	CASSELAGNLDTQYF
TRBV6-1	NA	few	TRBJ1-5	TGTGCAGCAGACTTGCCAGGGAAGAGCAATCAGCCCCAGCATTTT	CAADLPGKSNQPQHF
TRBV5-1	NA	NA	TRBJ2-1	TGCGCCAGCAGCTTGGGACAGGACTACAATGAGCAGTTCTTC	CASSLGQDYNEQFF
TRBV30	NA	NA	TRBJ1-1	TGTGCCTGGAGTGTAGTCGGGGGCTCTGAAGCTTTCTTT	CAWSVVGGSEAFF
TRBV5-4	NA	NA	TRBJ2-1	TGTGCCAGCTACCGAACAAACAAAGTTGGGTACAATGAGCAGTTCTTC	CASYRTNKVGYNEQFF
TRBV5-4	NA	NA	TRBJ2-1	TGTGCCAGCAGCTTCAGTACGGCGCTGACTTACAATGAGCAGTTCTTC	CASSFSTALTYNEQFF
TRBV7-8	TRBD1	NA	TRBJ1-2	TGTGCCAGCAGCAAACACGACAGGGCTGATGGCTACACCTTC	CASSKHDRADGYTF
TRBV19	TRBD2	NA	TRBJ2-5	TGTGCCAGTAGTATGTCGGCTAGCGGGAGCTGGGGAGAGACCCAGTACTTC	CASSMSASGSWGETQYF
TRBV5-5	NA	NA	TRBJ1-2	TGTGCCAGCATCCTACTCTTGGGGGAGGGAGCTAACTATGGCTACACCTTC	CASILLLGEGANYGYTF
TRBV7-2	TRBD1	NA	TRBJ2-7	TGTGCCAGCAGCTTAGGTTGGCAGGGGGCGAGCGAGCAGTACTTC	CASSLGWQGASEQYF
TRBV10-3	NA	NA	TRBJ1-5	TGTGCCATCAGAGCAAGGGACGGTAGCAATCAGCCCCAGCATTTT	CAIRARDGSNQPQHF
TRBV7-2	TRBD2	once	TRBJ2-3	TGTGCCAGCAGCTTGGGCCGCGGGGGGTCCCCTAGCACAGATACGCAGTATTTT	CASSLGRGGSPSTDTQYF
TRBV7-9	TRBD1	NA	TRBJ2-7	TGTGCCAGCAGCTCCGGACAGGGGCCCTTCTACGAGCAGTACTTC	CASSSGQGPFYEQYF
TRBV7-9	NA	NA	TRBJ2-2	TGTGCCAGCAGCTTAGGCGGAGCGAACACCGGGGAGCTGTTTTTT	CASSLGGANTGELFF
TRBV9	NA	NA	TRBJ1-2	TGTGCCAGCAGCGTAGGATTTGGAGGGGTCGGCTACACCTTC	CASSVGFGGVGYTF
TRBV6-5	TRBD1	NA	TRBJ2-3	TGTGCCAGCAGTTATTCCCGGGACAGGGGGGGAGATACGCAGTATTTT	CASSYSRDRGGDTQYF
TRBV5-1	TRBD2	NA	TRBJ2-5	TGCGCCAGCAGGCACAGGACCCGGACTAGCGGGCCCGGGGAGACCCAGTACTTC	CASRHRTRTSGPGETQYF
TRBV9	NA	NA	TRBJ1-2	TGTGCCAGCAGCGTAAAGTCGGGGAGGGATGGCTACACCTTC	CASSVKSGRDGYTF
TRBV9	NA	NA	TRBJ2-5	TGTGCCAGCAGCCCCCCGGGGTCCGAGACCCAGTACTTC	CASSPPGSETQYF
TRBV30	NA	NA	TRBJ1-2	TGTGCCTGGACCCTAGGGACGGTTTATGGCTACACCTTC	CAWTLGTVYGYTF
TRBV6-6	TRBD1	NA	TRBJ1-1	TGTGCCAGCAGCCAGACAGGGGGCGGAGATGCTTTCTTT	CASSQTGGGDAFF
TRBV6-5	TRBD1	few	TRBJ1-2	TGTGCCAGCAGTTACGACAGGGGCGGTTGGGATGGCTACACCTTC	CASSYDRGGWDGYTF
TRBV9	TRBD2	NA	TRBJ2-2	TGTGCCAGCAGCTTAAAGACTAGCGGGGTCTTGGCCGGGGAGCTGTTTTTT	CASSLKTSGVLAGELFF
TRBV10-1	NA	NA	TRBJ2-3	TGCGCCAGCAGTGAGTTCGGTACTAGCACAGATACGCAGTATTTT	CASSEFGTSTDTQYF
TRBV27	TRBD2	NA	TRBJ2-1	TGTGCCAGCAGCCCCGGCACTAGCGGGCGCTACAATGAGCAGTTCTTC	CASSPGTSGRYNEQFF
TRBV6-6	NA	NA	TRBJ1-3	TGTGCCAGCGGTTATGGGGGAAACACCATATATTTT	CASGYGGNTIYF
TRBV7-9	TRBD2	NA	TRBJ2-1	TGTGCCAGCAGCTTAGATCTGAGGGAGGGCTGGGATGAGCAGTTCTTC	CASSLDLREGWDEQFF
TRBV9	NA	NA	TRBJ1-1	TGTGCCAGCAGCGTAGATGAAAGGGGGACTGAAGCTTTCTTT	CASSVDERGTEAFF
TRBV5-1	NA	NA	TRBJ2-7	TGCGCCAGCAGCTTGGAGGTACCAAACTACGAGCAGTACTTC	CASSLEVPNYEQYF
TRBV9	NA	NA	TRBJ2-3	TGTGCCAGCAGCGTAGCTCGAGGAGTCCCAGATACGCAGTATTTT	CASSVARGVPDTQYF
TRBV14	TRBD2	NA	TRBJ2-7	TGTGCCAGCAGCCAAGTCGATAGCGGGGAGGTTTACGAGCAGTACTTC	CASSQVDSGEVYEQYF
TRBV5-1	NA	NA	TRBJ2-5	TGCGCCAGCAGCCGGAGCTTCACGGTGGGAGCGCTCGAGACCCAGTACTTC	CASSRSFTVGALETQYF
TRBV6-5	NA	NA	TRBJ1-6	TGTGCCAGCAGTTACGCCAGGGTCTATTCACCCCTCCACTTT	CASSYARVYSPLHF
TRBV7-8	TRBD1	NA	TRBJ2-2	TGTGCCAGCAGCCCTCGACAGGGAAGCACCGGGGAGCTGTTTTTT	CASSPRQGSTGELFF
TRBV28	NA	few	TRBJ1-1	TGTGCCAGCAGTTTATCAGAGTATGGAGCTTTCTTT	CASSLSEYGAFF
TRBV29-1	NA	NA	TRBJ2-3	TGCAGCGTGGGCACAGATACGCAGTATTTT	CSVGTDTQYF
TRBV5-1	NA	once	TRBJ2-3	TGCGCCAGCAGCTTGGGGCGGGCCTACACAGATACGCAGTATTTT	CASSLGRAYTDTQYF
TRBV18	NA	NA	TRBJ1-1	TGTGCCAGCTCACCACAGGGGGGGAACACTGAAGCTTTCTTT	CASSPQGGNTEAFF
TRBV5-8	NA	NA	TRBJ2-1	TGTGCCAGCAGCTTGTTCAGCTTTGGAAATGAGCAGTTCTTC	CASSLFSFGNEQFF
TRBV28	TRBD1	once	TRBJ2-2	TGTGCCAGCAGTTTATTGCTCACAGGGGGCCCCGGGGAGCTGTTTTTT	CASSLLLTGGPGELFF
TRBV28	TRBD1	NA	TRBJ1-1	TGTGCCAGCAGTTCCAGGGGGTTGAACACTGAAGCTTTCTTT	CASSSRGLNTEAFF